The 18 T cell receptor beta chains in this list originate from one sample, sequenced in a study of blood T cells in healthy people across ages. A J-beta primer mix and a sample-barcoded 5' primer were used in a second PCR of roughly 6 to 12 cycles. TCRdb called the 5' RACE reads again in MiXCR, with one record for every CDR3 protein. The profile shows 550,000 to 650,000 distinct CDR3 sequences, 25% to 35% of them singletons. Sequencing input: blood. The receptors come from a woman aged 80 or older in good health.

For the CDR3, the DNA is TGTGCCAGCAAACCTCGGGCCCGGAATTCACCCCTCCACTTT. Translated: CASKPRARNSPLHF. This sequence joins TRBV28 and TRBJ1-6; D is uncertain. Deletions cut 7 bases from V and 7 bases from J, with 14 bases between. The CDR3 loop spans 14 amino acids. In germline, CDR1 is MDHEN, CDR2 SYDVKM. Combining the CDR3 with reference TRBV28 and TRBJ1-6 gives the whole variable domain DVKVTQSSRYLVKRTGEKVFLECVQDMDHENMFWYRQDPGLGLRLIYFSYDVKMKEKGDIPEGYSVSREKKERFSLILESASTNQTSMYLCASKPRARNSPLHFGNGTRLTVT.

This clonotype came up a few times. Germline is not matched at one junction end, which may reflect a read error. J is TRBJ1-2 and V is TRBV29-1; 7 positions agree with TRBD1. This CDR3 is built from 15 residues. The germline gives CDR1 SQVTM, CDR2 ANQGSEA. CDR3 protein: CSARGGQTTNYDYTF. The CDR3 nucleotides are TGCAGCGCCCGAGGGGGACAGACTACTAACTATGACTACACCTTC.

This clonotype was found many times. The rearrangement links TRBV14 to TRBJ2-1; 11 positions match TRBD2. V lost 0 bases to trimming and J lost 3 bases; unmatched junction nucleotides: 10. The germline CDR1 and CDR2 sequences are SGHDN and FVKESK. This CDR3 has 19 amino acids. CDR3 residues: CASSQEKTSGVRLYNEQFF. For the CDR3, the DNA is TGTGCCAGCAGCCAAGAAAAGACTAGCGGGGTGCGGCTCTACAATGAGCAGTTCTTC. Drawing the rest from reference TRBV14 and TRBJ2-1, the complete variable domain is EAGVTQFPSHSVIEKGQTVTLRCDPISGHDNLYWYRRVMGKEIKFLLHFVKESKQDESGMPNNRFLAERTGGTYSTLKVQPAELEDSGVYFCASSQEKTSGVRLYNEQFFGPGTRLTVL.

Worth noting for this clonotype: Possible read error: a much larger clone is one base away. The V call is TRBV6-2 or TRBV6-3, the J call TRBJ2-1; TRBD2 matches at 8 bases. The tail of the sequence fits TRBJ2-7 better, so the J call may be wrong. The CDR3 length is 20 residues. The V gene's germline CDR1 is MNHEY and CDR2 SVGEGT. The CDR3 nucleotides read TGTGCCAGCAGTCGCCGTGGAGCGGGGGTCCACGAGAGCTCCTACAATGAGCAGTACTTC. It codes for CASSRRGAGVHESSYNEQYF.

As concerns this clonotype: A much larger clone is a single base away; this may be a read error. The chain recombines TRBV18 with TRBJ1-2, with a weak D call TRBD1 (6 bases). This CDR3 region has 17 residues. CDR1 is KGHSH and CDR2 is LQKENI in the germline V gene. CDR3 bases: TGTGCCCGCTCACCACTGCCTGTCTCGGACAGCGTTTATGGCTACACCTTC. Translated: CARSPLPVSDSVYGYTF.

This clonotype was seen many times. This clone may be a read error of a much larger clone one base away. V and J are TRBV7-2 and TRBJ2-5, with a weak D call TRBD1 (6 bases). Germline assignment: CDR1 SGHTA and CDR2 FQGNSA. The CDR3 spans 14 residues. Deletions cut 5 bases from V and 5 bases from J, with 15 bases between. CDR3 sequence (DNA): TGTGCCAGCAGCCACTTTGGGGGCCGGGAGACCCAGTACTTC. Residues: CASSHFGGRETQYF.

The chain employs TRBV2 and TRBJ2-5; TRBD2 matches at 7 bases. The CDR3 runs to 13 residues. CDR1 and CDR2 from the germline V gene are SNHLY and FYNNEI. The V segment lost 11 bases and the J segment 4 bases; nucleotides outside the gene matches: 10. The CDR3 here is CAGAGDYIETQYF. CDR3 coding DNA: TGTGCCGGTGCTGGGGACTACATAGAGACCCAGTACTTC.

This clonotype was detected only a few times. The chain is built from TRBV7-3 and TRBJ1-1; 7 bases line up with TRBD1. The V gene's germline CDR1 is SGHTA and CDR2 FQGTGA. Losses at the gene ends were 5 bases for V and 4 bases for J; bases not matched to a gene: 7. The CDR3 sequence is 14 residues long. The CDR3 bases are TGTGCCAGCAGCCGGCAGGGGGTGAGCACTGAAGCTTTCTTT. Amino acid sequence: CASSRQGVSTEAFF.

The gene calls are TRBV7-2 and TRBJ2-3; tentative D call: TRBD2 (5 bases). The CDR3 consists of 15 residues. The V end was cut by 5 bases, the J end by 0 bases, with 12 bases between. The germline CDR1 and CDR2 sequences are SGHTA and FQGNSA. In DNA, the CDR3 is TGTGCCAGCAGCCCCGTGGAGGAAAGCACAGATACGCAGTATTTT. Translation: CASSPVEESTDTQYF. The full variable domain, completed using reference TRBV7-2 and TRBJ2-3, is GAGVSQSPSNKVTEKGKDVELRCDPISGHTALYWYRQSLGQGLEFLIYFQGNSAPDKSGLPSDRFSAERTGGSVSTLTIQRTQQEDSAVYLCASSPVEESTDTQYFGPGTRLTVL.

This chain links TRBV20-1 with TRBJ2-5; D is unclear. The CDR3 has 13 residues. Per the germline V gene, CDR1 is DFQATT and CDR2 is SNEGSKA (reference sequence). V dropped 1 base and J dropped 5 bases, with 11 bases sitting between them. CDR3 sequence: CSARGPRVETQYF. For the CDR3, the DNA is TGCAGTGCTAGAGGTCCTAGGGTCGAGACCCAGTACTTC.

In this sample, this clonotype turned up many times. The rearrangement links TRBV4-2 to TRBJ2-1, with 8 nucleotides matching TRBD2. This CDR3 region has 17 residues. Looked up from germline, CDR1 is LGHNA and CDR2 is YNFKEQ. V lost 4 bases to trimming and J lost 0 bases; unmatched junction nucleotides: 8. The CDR3 loop is CASSLSLAGSSYNEQFF. The CDR3 DNA reads TGTGCCAGCAGCCTTTCCTTAGCGGGGTCCTCCTACAATGAGCAGTTCTTC.

There are many counts of this clonotype. The rearrangement joins TRBV19 to TRBJ2-7; 9 nucleotides agree with TRBD1. The CDR3 runs 13 residues. V was pared by 10 bases and J by 6 bases, with 10 bases of the junction left unmatched. Germline loops: CDR1 LNHDA, CDR2 SQIVND (reference sequence). The CDR3 nucleotides are TGTGCCACCATGGGACAGGGCTTCGGCGAGCAGTACTTC. This encodes CATMGQGFGEQYF.

Concerning this clonotype itself: This may be a read error: a much more frequent sequence differs by one nucleotide. V and J are TRBV7-6 and TRBJ2-1; D not resolved. The DNA end is a closer match to TRBJ2-7, so the J assignment may be wrong. This CDR3 comprises 14 residues. The germline V gene has CDR1 SGHVS and CDR2 FNYEAQ. The CDR3 DNA is TGTGCCAGCAGCCCCTCGGGCTACTACAATGAGCAGTACTTC. It codes for CASSPSGYYNEQYF.

This clonotype is medium-sized in the sample. The V and J genes are TRBV20-1 and TRBJ2-7; TRBD1 matches 9 bases. The CDR3 has 13 amino acids. After removal of 6 bases from V and 4 bases from J, the junction contained 7 bases not matched to a gene. CDR1 is DFQATT and CDR2 is SNEGSKA in the germline V gene (reference sequence). The DNA for the CDR3 is TGCAGTGCCCCGAGGACAGGGGAATACGAGCAGTACTTC. Translation: CSAPRTGEYEQYF.

This clonotype has only a few counts. This chain links TRBV5-8 with TRBJ1-2; 10 bases map to TRBD1. The CDR3 has 15 amino acids. Germline lookup yields CDR1 SGHTS and CDR2 YDEGEE. V shed 1 base and J 6 bases; nucleotides not matched to a gene: 6. The CDR3 nucleotides read TGTGCCAGCAGCTTGATGACAGGGGGCACCCATGGCTACACCTTC. Its protein product is CASSLMTGGTHGYTF.

Ten or more counts support this clonotype. V usage is TRBV7-6 and J usage is TRBJ2-7; D not resolved. The CDR3 contains 16 residues. Trimming left V 5 bases short and J 0 bases short, with 17 bases between. Germline assignment: CDR1 SGHVS and CDR2 FNYEAQ. CDR3 sequence (DNA): TGTGCCAGCAGCCACCGAGCAGTCCCTAGCTCCTACGAGCAGTACTTC. Translation gives CASSHRAVPSSYEQYF.

The V gene is TRBV29-1, the J gene TRBJ2-4, with D unclear. The J call may not be correct, given that the DNA end is closer to TRBJ2-5. The CDR3 extends over 13 amino acids. Germline V gene data show CDR1 as SQVTM and CDR2 as ANQGSEA. The CDR3 reads CSVEDGGFETQYF. CDR3 nucleotides: TGCAGCGTTGAAGATGGTGGTTTCGAGACCCAGTACTTC.

In its sample, this clonotype was seen many times. The V call is TRBV7-9, the J call TRBJ2-1; 7 bases map to TRBD1. CDR3 length: 14 residues. Germline V lookup: CDR1 SEHNR, CDR2 FQNEAQ (reference sequence). V trimming: 0 bases; J trimming: 7 bases; junction bases outside the gene matches: 3. The CDR3 loop is CASSLAGRGNEQFF. For the CDR3, the DNA is TGTGCCAGCAGCTTAGCGGGCAGGGGGAATGAGCAGTTCTTC.